This T cell receptor beta chain was sequenced for a study of graft-versus-host responses after intestinal transplantation. Whole-study context: Recipients had transplants, and these were multivisceral, liver-intestinal, or isolated intestinal. Study observations and caveats: Where graft-donor T cell macrochimerism was present, patients had high graft-versus-host to host-versus-graft clonal ratios in allografts. GvH clones occurred in recipient marrow; some first appeared in ileum or blood. Declines in HvG clones occurring early post-transplant were associated with peak circulating GvH clone levels.

The CDR3 is 15 residues long. V dropped 4 bases and J dropped 6; count of bases not matched to a gene: 8. Looked up from germline, CDR1 is LNHDA and CDR2 is SQIVND (reference sequence). Using immunoSEQ multiplex PCR, the repertoire was profiled, and TCRdb retains in-frame clones only, with some absent. The profile shows under 150,000 clones, 90% of them singletons. Regarding this clone: No antigen is known for it.

The sample in question was unstimulated CD4+ T cells sorted from spleen or lymph node cells, obtained before intestinal transplant. The TCR comes from a human donor who received an intestinal transplant. V and J are TRBV19 and TRBJ1-4, with 7 nucleotides matching TRBD1. CDR3: CASSNWWTGDEKLFF. In nucleotides, the CDR3 is TGTGCCAGTAGTAATTGGTGGACAGGAGATGAAAAACTGTTTTTT.